Following are 29 T cell receptor beta chains from one sample sequenced in a study of blood T cell repertoires in COVID-19. Method: immunoSEQ multiplex PCR; TCRdb's copy keeps in-frame clones and lacks some. The repertoire holds 62,000 or so clones, with around four fifths as singletons. The material sequenced was peripheral blood. The source is a man aged 55 to 70 with COVID-19, enrolled during active disease.

V is TRBV30 and J is TRBJ2-7, with a possible D match to TRBD2 (6 bases). CDR1 is GTSNPN, CDR2 SVGIG, per germline (reference sequence). The CDR3 has 19 residues. Trimming took 0 bases from V and 2 from J, leaving 26 bases between them. The CDR3 loop is CAWSVGIRRDSLNPYEQYF. CDR3 bases: TGTGCCTGGAGTGTCGGGATTCGCCGGGACTCCCTAAATCCCTACGAGCAGTACTTC.

This clone was counted a single time. The chain couples TRBV11-3 to TRBJ2-3, with a tentative D call TRBD2 (5 bases). V was clipped by 1 base and J by 4 bases, with 12 bases between them. CDR1 and CDR2 (germline): SGHNT, YENEEA. The CDR3 totals 15 residues. The CDR3 DNA follows: TGTGCCAGCAGCTTAGGAGGGCTAGCATCAGATACGCAGTATTTT. It yields the protein CASSLGGLASDTQYF.

The table lists this clone with a few counts. The rearrangement links TRBV28 to TRBJ1-2, with 7 bases that match TRBD1. The CDR3 sequence is 14 residues long. The germline gives CDR1 MDHEN, CDR2 SYDVKM. The trim removed 4 bases at V and 5 bases at J, leaving 7 bases unmatched. CDR3: CASSSGTDLYGYTF. The CDR3 DNA follows: TGTGCCAGCAGTTCCGGGACAGATTTATATGGCTACACCTTC.

V is TRBV6-5 and J is TRBJ2-3; 10 nucleotides align to TRBD2. V trimming: 9 bases; J trimming: 6 bases; junction bases outside the gene matches: 9. CDR1 is MNHEY and CDR2 is SVGAGI in the germline V gene. The CDR3 has 14 amino acids. This CDR3 is CASTSGGAQDTQYF. CDR3 nucleotides: TGTGCCAGTACCAGCGGGGGGGCCCAGGATACGCAGTATTTT.

The gene calls are TRBV7-3 and TRBJ2-3; 7 positions agree with TRBD2. The J segment lost 6 bases and the V segment lost 1 base, leaving 4 bases of the junction unmatched. CDR1 and CDR2 from the germline V gene are SGHTA and FQGTGA. The CDR3 is made up of 14 amino acids. The CDR3: CASSLMGGADTQYF. CDR3 coding DNA: TGTGCCAGCAGCTTAATGGGAGGGGCTGATACGCAGTATTTT.

This clone was seen a handful of times. The genes are TRBV6-5 and TRBJ2-7, with a weak D call TRBD1 (5 bases). The V gene lost 10 bases and the J gene lost 0 bases, with 13 bases spanning the gap. The CDR3 consists of 13 residues. Germline V gene data show CDR1 as MNHEY and CDR2 as SVGAGI. Here the CDR3 reads CATTTVNSYEQYF. CDR3 bases: TGTGCCACCACGACAGTAAACTCCTACGAGCAGTACTTC.

The chain couples TRBV5-1 to TRBJ2-1; no definite D call. The CDR3 length is 13 residues. Trimming removed 4 bases at V and 5 bases at J, with 10 bases between. Per germline, CDR1 SGHRS and CDR2 YFSETQ. The CDR3 region is CASSTQRDNEQFF. CDR3 in DNA: TGCGCCAGCAGCACCCAGCGCGACAATGAGCAGTTCTTC.

The V call is TRBV5-5, the J call TRBJ1-2, with D unclear. The CDR3 is 12 residues long. Germline CDR1 is SGHKS and CDR2 is YYEKEE (reference sequence). Trimming removed 0 bases from V and 4 bases from J, with 4 bases in between. In DNA, the CDR3 is TGTGCCAGCAGCTTGGGTCTCTATGGCTACACCTTC. Protein: CASSLGLYGYTF.

The chain joins TRBV9 to TRBJ2-1; 9 nucleotides line up with TRBD2. Trimming cost V 0 bases and J 7 bases; bases outside gene matches: 5. The CDR3 is 15 residues long. Germline V gene lookup returns CDR1 SGDLS and CDR2 YYNGEE. This CDR3 reads CASSVGGRARNEQFF. Written as DNA, the CDR3 is TGTGCCAGCAGCGTAGGCGGGAGGGCTAGGAATGAGCAGTTCTTC.

This rearrangement joins TRBV24-1 to TRBJ2-3, with 9 bases aligning to TRBD1. The V segment lost 7 bases and the J segment 0 bases; nucleotides outside the gene matches: 4. This CDR3 has 15 amino acids. In germline, CDR1 is KGHDR, CDR2 SFDVKD. The CDR3 loop is CATRRTGDSTDTQYF. DNA of the CDR3: TGTGCCACCAGAAGGACAGGGGATAGCACAGATACGCAGTATTTT.

The sample holds many counts of this clone. In DNA, the CDR3 is TGTGCCAGCAGTTCAGGGTCAACTAATGAAAAACTGTTTTTT. It translates to CASSSGSTNEKLFF. The chain employs TRBV6-5 and TRBJ1-4, with TRBD1 as a possible D gene (5 bases). CDR3 size: 14 residues. Germline CDR1 and CDR2: MNHEY and SVGAGI. V shed 4 bases and J shed 0 bases, with 6 bases lying between them.

The gene calls are TRBV11-2 and TRBJ2-5; tentative D call: TRBD2 (5 bases). The CDR3 covers 12 residues. The V end was cut by 5 bases, the J end by 5 bases, with 9 bases between. Per germline, CDR1 SGHAT and CDR2 FQNNGV. CDR3 in amino acids: CASSRGGETQYF. The CDR3 nucleotides read TGTGCCAGCAGCCGGGGTGGGGAGACCCAGTACTTC.

The V and J genes are TRBV6-5 and TRBJ2-7, with D possibly TRBD1 on 6 matching bases. V lost 4 bases to trimming and J lost 2 bases, with 12 bases between them. CDR3 size: 14 residues. In germline, CDR1 is MNHEY, CDR2 SVGAGI. CDR3 DNA sequence: TGTGCCAGCAGTTCCCCGGACAGTGCCTACGAGCAGTACTTC. Protein: CASSSPDSAYEQYF.

The table lists this clone with a few counts. V is TRBV29-1 and J is TRBJ2-6, with 7 nucleotides matching TRBD2. Germline lookup yields CDR1 SQVTM and CDR2 ANQGSEA. V gave up 4 bases and J gave up 0 bases; unmatched junction bases: 9. The CDR3 runs to 17 residues. The DNA of the CDR3 is TGCAGCGTTGCCGGGACTACGAAAGTCTCTGGGGCCAACGTCCTGACTTTC. Amino acid sequence: CSVAGTTKVSGANVLTF.

The CDR3 coding sequence is TGTGCCATCACTGATCCAGCGGGAGTTACAGATACGCAGTATTTT. Encoded protein: CAITDPAGVTDTQYF. The V and J genes are TRBV10-3 and TRBJ2-3, with 8 bases identical to TRBD2. The CDR3 has 15 residues. J lost 3 bases, V lost 7 bases, and 9 bases had no gene match. Per germline, CDR1 ENHRY and CDR2 SYGVKD.

The chain is built from TRBV2 and TRBJ2-7; D may be TRBD2 (6 bases). The CDR3 length is 15 residues. CDR1 and CDR2 (germline): SNHLY, FYNNEI. Trimming took 7 bases from V and 3 from J, leaving 19 bases between them. CDR3 nucleotide sequence: TGTGCCAGCATCGCGGGGTTTAGTAGACACTACGAGCAGTACTTC. Its protein product is CASIAGFSRHYEQYF.

The CDR3 sequence is CASSLLAGQETQYF. CDR3 sequence (DNA): TGTGCCAGCAGTTTACTAGCGGGGCAAGAGACCCAGTACTTC. This rearrangement joins TRBV2 to TRBJ2-5, with 10 bases matching TRBD2. The ends lost 5 bases at V and 2 bases at J; junction bases unmatched: 2. CDR1 and CDR2 (germline): SNHLY, FYNNEI. The CDR3 is made up of 14 amino acids. The variable domain in full, completed from reference TRBV2 and TRBJ2-5, reads EPEVTQTPSHQVTQMGQEVILRCVPISNHLYFYWYRQILGQKVEFLVSFYNNEISEKSEIFDDQFSVERPDGSNFTLKIRSTKLEDSAMYFCASSLLAGQETQYFGPGTRLLVL.

The chain uses TRBV1 and TRBJ2-7; the table calls TRBD2, which could not be checked here. TRBV1 is described as a pseudogene. This CDR3 contains 15 residues. CDR3 protein: CTSSQGGAVSYEQYF. CDR3 nucleotide sequence: TGCACCAGCAGCCAAGGGGGAGCGGTCTCCTACGAGCAGTACTTC.

This rearrangement joins TRBV10-3 to TRBJ1-1, with a tentative D call TRBD1 (6 bases). V dropped 4 bases and J dropped 8 bases, with 11 bases sitting between them. This CDR3 contains 12 residues. The germline V gene has CDR1 ENHRY and CDR2 SYGVKD. The CDR3 sequence is CAISAAGDEAFF. CDR3 sequence (DNA): TGTGCCATCAGTGCCGCAGGGGACGAAGCTTTCTTT.

The rearrangement joins TRBV29-1 to TRBJ2-7; 10 nucleotides match TRBD1. This CDR3 region has 15 residues. The V gene's germline CDR1 is SQVTM and CDR2 ANQGSEA. Trimming took 3 bases from V and 3 from J; bases not matched to a gene: 8. The CDR3 loop is CSVESAGQGIYEQYF. CDR3 coding DNA: TGCAGCGTTGAGTCTGCGGGACAGGGGATCTACGAGCAGTACTTC.

This chain connects TRBV2 to TRBJ1-1; no firm D call. This CDR3 comprises 12 residues. Deletions cut 11 bases from V and 3 bases from J, with 13 bases between. Germline V gives CDR1 SNHLY, CDR2 FYNNEI. CDR3 in amino acids: CAGGLGDTEAFF. The CDR3, as DNA: TGTGCCGGTGGACTTGGAGACACTGAAGCTTTCTTT.

V and J are TRBV7-9 and TRBJ1-1; possibly TRBD1 for D (6 bases). Germline CDR1 is SEHNR and CDR2 is FQNEAQ (reference sequence). With 3 bases removed from V and 2 bases from J, the gap between germline ends came to 7 bases. CDR3 length: 13 amino acids. The CDR3 region has the DNA TGTGCCAGCAGCTTGGGACACAACACTGAAGCTTTCTTT. It encodes CASSLGHNTEAFF.

The chain recombines TRBV19 with TRBJ2-7; possible D gene TRBD1, 5 bases. CDR1 and CDR2 from the germline V gene are LNHDA and SQIVND (reference sequence). V was trimmed by 6 bases and J by 3 bases, leaving 12 bases between them. This CDR3 spans 13 amino acids. In nucleotides, the CDR3 is TGTGCCAGTAGCCGACAGTTAAGCTACGAGCAGTACTTC. Its protein product is CASSRQLSYEQYF.

V and J are TRBV5-1 and TRBJ1-1; TRBD1 might be the D (6 bases). This CDR3 has 15 amino acids. Trimming shortened V by 0 bases and J by 0 bases, and 9 bases separated the two germline ends. Germline assignment: CDR1 SGHRS and CDR2 YFSETQ. The CDR3 is CASSLGTDLNTEAFF. CDR3 coding DNA: TGCGCCAGCAGCTTGGGGACAGATCTGAACACTGAAGCTTTCTTT.

Many counts were recorded for this clone. Other DNA sequences from this sample encode an identical CDR3 as well. The chain links TRBV5-1 to TRBJ1-6; D not resolved. The CDR3 extends over 14 amino acids. Germline-derived CDR1 and CDR2 are SGHRS and YFSETQ. Trimming removed 0 bases at V and 10 bases at J, with 11 bases between. The CDR3 reads CASSLAGGESPLHF. CDR3 bases: TGCGCCAGCAGCTTGGCAGGAGGAGAGTCACCCCTCCACTTT.

Comment on this clone: The germline gene is not matched at one end of the junction; a read error may be the cause. V is TRBV6-6 and J is TRBJ2-7; D is uncertain. Germline CDR1 MNHNY, CDR2 SVGAGI (reference sequence). The CDR3 has 12 amino acids. CDR3 coding DNA: TGTGCCAGCAGTTACTACTCCTCCGAGCAGTACTTC. This gives the protein CASSYYSSEQYF.

The rearrangement uses TRBV2 and TRBJ2-3, with D possibly TRBD1 on 6 matching bases. Germline CDR1 SNHLY, CDR2 FYNNEI. The CDR3 extends over 16 amino acids. V dropped 3 bases and J dropped 2 bases, with 15 bases sitting between them. Here the CDR3 reads CASSDGAGATTDTQYF. CDR3 sequence (DNA): TGTGCCAGCAGTGATGGGGCAGGGGCCACCACAGATACGCAGTATTTT.

The genes are TRBV29-1 and TRBJ2-3, with D possibly being TRBD2 (7 bases). Trimming shortened V by 1 base and J by 9 bases, and 20 bases separated the two germline ends. The germline CDR1 and CDR2 sequences are SQVTM and ANQGSEA. The CDR3 runs to 15 residues. The CDR3 DNA reads TGCAGCGTTGAAGCCCCTGAGGGGGGGCTATCCACGCAGTATTTT. It is translated as CSVEAPEGGLSTQYF.

The chain joins TRBV28 to TRBJ2-4; TRBD2 might be the D (6 bases). Germline V gives CDR1 MDHEN, CDR2 SYDVKM. Trimming pared 6 bases from V and 9 bases from J, leaving 15 bases between. This CDR3 is 13 amino acids long. The CDR3 coding sequence is TGTGCCAGCAGCAGGGACTCTCTTGGCATTCAGTACTTC. Translation gives CASSRDSLGIQYF.